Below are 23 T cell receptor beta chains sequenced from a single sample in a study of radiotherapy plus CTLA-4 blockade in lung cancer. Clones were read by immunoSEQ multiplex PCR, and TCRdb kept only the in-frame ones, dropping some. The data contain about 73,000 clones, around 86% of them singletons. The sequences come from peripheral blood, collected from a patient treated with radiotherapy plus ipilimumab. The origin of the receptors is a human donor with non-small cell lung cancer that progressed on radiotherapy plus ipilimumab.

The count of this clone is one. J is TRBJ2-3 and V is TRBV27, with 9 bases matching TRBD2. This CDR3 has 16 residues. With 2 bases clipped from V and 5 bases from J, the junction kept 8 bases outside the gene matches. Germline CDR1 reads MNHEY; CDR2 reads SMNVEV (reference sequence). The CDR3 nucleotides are TGTGCCAGCAGTTTAGAGGGCGGGAGGGCCAAAGATACGCAGTATTTT. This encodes CASSLEGGRAKDTQYF.

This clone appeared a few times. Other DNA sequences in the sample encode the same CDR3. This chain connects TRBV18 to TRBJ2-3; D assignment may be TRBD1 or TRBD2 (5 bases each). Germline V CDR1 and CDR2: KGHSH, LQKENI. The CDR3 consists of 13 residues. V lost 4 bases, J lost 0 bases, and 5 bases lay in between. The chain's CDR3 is CASSRDSTDTQYF. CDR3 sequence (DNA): TGTGCCAGCTCACGGGACAGCACAGATACGCAGTATTTT.

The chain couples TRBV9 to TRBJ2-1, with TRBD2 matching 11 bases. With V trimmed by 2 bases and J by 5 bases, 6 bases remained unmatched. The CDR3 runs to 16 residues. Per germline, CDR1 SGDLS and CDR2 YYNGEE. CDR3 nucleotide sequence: TGTGCCAGCAGCGTCTCCGGGACTAGCGGAAACAATGAGCAGTTCTTC. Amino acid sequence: CASSVSGTSGNNEQFF.

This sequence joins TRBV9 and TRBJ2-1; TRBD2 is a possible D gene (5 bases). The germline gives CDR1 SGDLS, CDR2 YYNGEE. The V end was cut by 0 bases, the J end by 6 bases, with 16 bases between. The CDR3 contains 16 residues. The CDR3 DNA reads TGTGCCAGCAGCGTAGGATGGGCGGGCACGCTCAATGAGCAGTTCTTC. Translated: CASSVGWAGTLNEQFF.

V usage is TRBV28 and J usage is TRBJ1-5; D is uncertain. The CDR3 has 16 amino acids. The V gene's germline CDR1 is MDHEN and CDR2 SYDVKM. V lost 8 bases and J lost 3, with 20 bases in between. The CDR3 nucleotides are TGTGCCAGCGCGCCAGCGATGGGCCCTATCAATCAGCCCCAGCATTTT. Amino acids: CASAPAMGPINQPQHF.

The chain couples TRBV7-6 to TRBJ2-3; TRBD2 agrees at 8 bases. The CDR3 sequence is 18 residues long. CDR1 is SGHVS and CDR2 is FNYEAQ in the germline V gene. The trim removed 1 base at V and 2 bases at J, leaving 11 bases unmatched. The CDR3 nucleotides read TGTGCCAGCAGCTTAGGCGTTCAAAAACTAGCGGTCACAGATACGCAGTATTTT. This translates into CASSLGVQKLAVTDTQYF.

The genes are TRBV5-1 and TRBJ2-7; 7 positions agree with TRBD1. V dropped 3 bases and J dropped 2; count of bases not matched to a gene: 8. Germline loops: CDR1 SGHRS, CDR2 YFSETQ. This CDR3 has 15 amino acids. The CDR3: CASSSGQVTTYEQYF. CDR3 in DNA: TGCGCCAGCAGCTCTGGACAGGTGACTACCTACGAGCAGTACTTC.

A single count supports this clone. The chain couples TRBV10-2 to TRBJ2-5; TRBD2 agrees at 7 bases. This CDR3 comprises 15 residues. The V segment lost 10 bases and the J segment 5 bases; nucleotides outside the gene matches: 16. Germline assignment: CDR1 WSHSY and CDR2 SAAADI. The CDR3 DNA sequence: TGCGCCACTTTTACCCCGGAGGGGCGGGGGGAGACCCAGTACTTC. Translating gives CATFTPEGRGETQYF.

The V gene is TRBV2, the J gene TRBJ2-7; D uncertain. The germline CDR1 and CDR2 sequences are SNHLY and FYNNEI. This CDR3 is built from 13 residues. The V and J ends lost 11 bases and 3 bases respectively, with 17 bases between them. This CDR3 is CAGAKDESYEQYF. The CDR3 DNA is TGTGCCGGAGCTAAGGACGAAAGCTACGAGCAGTACTTC.

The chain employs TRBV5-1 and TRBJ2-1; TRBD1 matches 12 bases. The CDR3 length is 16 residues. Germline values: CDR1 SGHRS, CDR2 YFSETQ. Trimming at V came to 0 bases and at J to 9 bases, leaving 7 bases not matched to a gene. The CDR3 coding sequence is TGCGCCAGCAGCTTGGGCGGGACAGGGGGCAAGGGTGAGCAGTTCTTC. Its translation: CASSLGGTGGKGEQFF. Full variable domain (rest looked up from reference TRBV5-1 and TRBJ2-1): KAGVTQTPRYLIKTRGQQVTLSCSPISGHRSVSWYQQTPGQGLQFLFEYFSETQRNKGNFPGRFSGRQFSNSRSEMNVSTLELGDSALYLCASSLGGTGGKGEQFFGPGTRLTVL.

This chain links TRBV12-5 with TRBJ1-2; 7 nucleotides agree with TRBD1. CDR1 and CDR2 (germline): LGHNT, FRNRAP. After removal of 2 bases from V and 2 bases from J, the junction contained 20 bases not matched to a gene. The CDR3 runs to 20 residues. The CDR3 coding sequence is TGTGCTAGTGGTTTGATTTTCTTCTGGCAGGGGGACATGAGGAACTATGGCTACACCTTC. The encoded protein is CASGLIFFWQGDMRNYGYTF. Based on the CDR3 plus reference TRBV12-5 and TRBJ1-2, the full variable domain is DARVTQTPRHKVTEMGQEVTMRCQPILGHNTVFWYRQTMMQGLELLAYFRNRAPLDDSGMPKDRFSAEMPDATLATLKIQPSEPRDSAVYFCASGLIFFWQGDMRNYGYTFGSGTRLTVV.

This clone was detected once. For the CDR3, the DNA is TGTGCCAGCAGCTCGAGCGGAGCCCCCCAAGAGACCCAGTACTTC. This sequence encodes CASSSSGAPQETQYF. The gene calls are TRBV11-2 and TRBJ2-5; D possibly corresponds to TRBD2 (5 bases). The CDR3 is 15 amino acids. Deletions cut 4 bases from V and 1 base from J, with 13 bases between. The germline V gene has CDR1 SGHAT and CDR2 FQNNGV.

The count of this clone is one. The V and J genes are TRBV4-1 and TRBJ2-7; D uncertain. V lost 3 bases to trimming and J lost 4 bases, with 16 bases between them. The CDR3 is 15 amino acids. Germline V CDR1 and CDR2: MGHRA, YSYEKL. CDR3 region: CASSQFQAASYEQYF. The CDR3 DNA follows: TGCGCCAGCAGCCAGTTTCAGGCAGCCAGTTACGAGCAGTACTTC.

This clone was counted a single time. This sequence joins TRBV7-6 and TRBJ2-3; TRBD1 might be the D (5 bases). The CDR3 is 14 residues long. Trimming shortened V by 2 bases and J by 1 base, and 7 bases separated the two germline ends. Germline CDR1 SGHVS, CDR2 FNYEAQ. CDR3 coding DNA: TGTGCCAGCAGCTTAACAGGCGGCACAGATACGCAGTATTTT. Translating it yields CASSLTGGTDTQYF.

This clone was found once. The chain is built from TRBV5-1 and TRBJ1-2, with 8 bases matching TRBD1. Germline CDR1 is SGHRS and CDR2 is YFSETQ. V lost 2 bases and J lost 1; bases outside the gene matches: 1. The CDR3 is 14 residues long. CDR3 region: CASSLGQGNYGYTF. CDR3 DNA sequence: TGCGCCAGCAGCTTAGGACAGGGTAACTATGGCTACACCTTC.

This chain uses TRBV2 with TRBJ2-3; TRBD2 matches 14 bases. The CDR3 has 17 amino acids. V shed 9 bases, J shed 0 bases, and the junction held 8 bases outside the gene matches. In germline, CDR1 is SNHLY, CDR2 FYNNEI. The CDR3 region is CASSWTSGRFSTDTQYF. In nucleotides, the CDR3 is TGTGCCAGTAGTTGGACTAGCGGGAGGTTCAGCACAGATACGCAGTATTTT.

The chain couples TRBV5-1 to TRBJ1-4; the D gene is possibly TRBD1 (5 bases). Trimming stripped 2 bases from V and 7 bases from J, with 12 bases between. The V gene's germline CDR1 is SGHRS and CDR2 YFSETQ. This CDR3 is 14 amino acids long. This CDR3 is CASSFGGEREKLFF. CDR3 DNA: TGCGCCAGCAGCTTTGGGGGGGAGCGTGAAAAACTGTTTTTT.

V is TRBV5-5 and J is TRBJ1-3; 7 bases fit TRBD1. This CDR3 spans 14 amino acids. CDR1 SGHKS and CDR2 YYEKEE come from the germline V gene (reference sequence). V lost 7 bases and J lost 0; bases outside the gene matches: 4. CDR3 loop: CASGRQGSGNTIYF. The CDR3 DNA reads TGTGCCAGCGGACGACAGGGCTCTGGAAACACCATATATTTT.

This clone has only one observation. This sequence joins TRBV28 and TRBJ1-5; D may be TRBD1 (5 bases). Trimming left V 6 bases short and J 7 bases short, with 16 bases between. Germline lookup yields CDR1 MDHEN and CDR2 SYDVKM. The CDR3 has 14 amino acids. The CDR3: CASSEQGGGQPQHF. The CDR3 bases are TGTGCCAGCAGCGAGCAGGGTGGGGGGCAGCCCCAGCATTTT.

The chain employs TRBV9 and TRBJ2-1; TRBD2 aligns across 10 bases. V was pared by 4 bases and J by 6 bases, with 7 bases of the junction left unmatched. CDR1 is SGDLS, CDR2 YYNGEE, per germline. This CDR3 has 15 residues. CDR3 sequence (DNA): TGTGCCAGCAGCCCGAGCGGGAGGGTAGGCAATGAGCAGTTCTTC. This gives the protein CASSPSGRVGNEQFF.

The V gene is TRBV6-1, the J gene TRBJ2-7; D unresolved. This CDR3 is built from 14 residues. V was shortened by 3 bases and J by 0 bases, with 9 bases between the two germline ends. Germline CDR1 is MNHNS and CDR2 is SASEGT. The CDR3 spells CASSDQESSYEQYF. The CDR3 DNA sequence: TGTGCCAGCAGTGACCAAGAGAGCTCCTACGAGCAGTACTTC.

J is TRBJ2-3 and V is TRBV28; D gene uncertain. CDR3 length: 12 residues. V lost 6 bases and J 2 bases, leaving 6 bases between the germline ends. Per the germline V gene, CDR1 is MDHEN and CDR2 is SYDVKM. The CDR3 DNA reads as TGTGCCAGCAGCGCGATCACAGATACGCAGTATTTT. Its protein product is CASSAITDTQYF.

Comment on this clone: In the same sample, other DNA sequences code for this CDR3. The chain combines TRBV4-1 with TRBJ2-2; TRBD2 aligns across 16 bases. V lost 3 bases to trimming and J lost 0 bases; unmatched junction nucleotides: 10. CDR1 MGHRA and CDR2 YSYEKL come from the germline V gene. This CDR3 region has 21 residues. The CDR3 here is CASSQAMGLAGGTANTGELFF. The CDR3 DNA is TGCGCCAGCAGCCAGGCGATGGGACTAGCGGGAGGGACCGCGAACACCGGGGAGCTGTTTTTT.